A single sample is the source of the 27 T cell receptor beta chains below, sequenced in a study of blood T cell repertoires in COVID-19. The repertoire was sequenced with immunoSEQ multiplex PCR; TCRdb's copy has only in-frame clones and lacks some. Found here are about 240,000 clones, about four fifths of them singletons; the top ten hold 3% to 4.5%. Source material: PBMCs or T cells enriched from blood (not recorded which). These receptors were obtained from a woman in her 40s who had been exposed to COVID-19.

The chain employs TRBV5-1 and TRBJ2-7; D not certain. V was trimmed by 4 bases and J by 5 bases, leaving 7 bases between them. This CDR3 region has 11 residues. The germline CDR1 and CDR2 sequences are SGHRS and YFSETQ. The CDR3 reads CASSSTDEQYF. The DNA of the CDR3 is TGCGCCAGCAGCAGTACTGACGAGCAGTACTTC.

The chain combines TRBV5-4 with TRBJ1-1; tentatively, D is TRBD1 (5 bases). This CDR3 region has 15 residues. Germline loops: CDR1 SGHNT, CDR2 YYREEE (reference sequence). Trimming stripped 3 bases from V and 1 base from J, with 13 bases between. CDR3: CASSSAGQWNTEAFF. Written as DNA, the CDR3 is TGTGCCAGCAGCTCAGCCGGACAATGGAACACTGAAGCTTTCTTT.

The rearrangement joins TRBV30 to TRBJ1-1; weak D call: TRBD1 (6 bases). Trimming took off 1 base at V and 1 base at J, with 7 bases between the two ends. The CDR3 runs to 13 residues. The germline gives CDR1 GTSNPN, CDR2 SVGIG (reference sequence). The CDR3 sequence: CAWSGQANTEAFF. The CDR3 DNA sequence: TGTGCCTGGAGTGGACAGGCGAACACTGAAGCTTTCTTT.

The V and J genes are TRBV12-3 or TRBV12-4 and TRBJ2-2, with 8 bases lining up with TRBD1. J was trimmed by 5 bases and V by 8 bases; bases with no gene match: 1. The CDR3 extends over 12 amino acids. The DNA for the CDR3 is TGTGCCAGCGGACAGGGTACCGGGGAGCTGTTTTTT. It yields the protein CASGQGTGELFF.

The chain employs TRBV18 and TRBJ1-3, with TRBD1 matching 9 bases. V shed 2 bases and J 4 bases; nucleotides not matched to a gene: 6. CDR3 length: 16 amino acids. The germline gives CDR1 KGHSH, CDR2 LQKENI. The CDR3 region is CASSPGTGTGGNTIYF. The CDR3 region has the DNA TGTGCCAGCTCACCAGGAACCGGGACAGGGGGAAACACCATATATTTT.

In its sample, this clone was seen once. The rearrangement links TRBV3-1 (or the pseudogene TRBV3-2) to TRBJ1-3; 10 positions agree with TRBD1. The V segment lost 6 bases and the J segment 8 bases; nucleotides outside the gene matches: 7. Germline CDR1 and CDR2: LGHDT and YNNKEL (reference sequence). This CDR3 is 14 amino acids long. This CDR3 reads CASRDRGESDTIYF. CDR3 DNA sequence: TGTGCCAGCAGGGACAGGGGGGAGTCGGACACCATATATTTT.

This sequence joins TRBV7-2 and TRBJ1-6; unclear D gene. CDR1 and CDR2 (germline): SGHTA, FQGNSA. CDR3 length: 13 amino acids. Between the trimmed V and J ends, which lost 5 bases and 10 bases, there was a span of 12 bases. The CDR3 protein is CASSRGLESPLHF. The CDR3 bases are TGTGCCAGCAGCCGAGGGCTCGAGTCACCCCTCCACTTT.

The J gene is TRBJ2-3, the V gene TRBV28, with D maybe TRBD2 (7 bases). This CDR3 region has 15 residues. Germline CDR1 is MDHEN and CDR2 is SYDVKM. The V end lost 7 bases, the J end lost 4 bases, and 18 bases lay between the germline ends. CDR3 amino acids: CASTKGGSESDTQYF. The CDR3 bases are TGTGCCAGCACCAAGGGGGGGTCGGAATCAGATACGCAGTATTTT.

In the case of this clone: Its ends do not fully match the called genes, so a read error is possible. The chain couples TRBV6-2 or TRBV6-3 to TRBJ2-7; tentative D call: TRBD1 (5 bases). CDR3 length: 14 amino acids. CDR1 is MNHEY, CDR2 SVGEGT, per germline. The DNA for the CDR3 is TGTGCCAGCAGTCACTCGGACAAATCCTACGAGCAGTACTTC. This sequence encodes CASSHSDKSYEQYF.

The chain combines TRBV12-3 or TRBV12-4 with TRBJ1-2; D might be TRBD1 (5 bases). Trimming stripped 6 bases from V and 4 bases from J, with 12 bases between. The CDR3 extends over 13 amino acids. The CDR3 sequence is CASSWTSPYGYTF. The CDR3 coding sequence is TGTGCCAGCAGCTGGACAAGCCCCTATGGCTACACCTTC.

The chain uses TRBV19 and TRBJ2-5, with 7 bases lining up with TRBD2. The CDR3 contains 14 residues. Germline V CDR1 and CDR2: LNHDA, SQIVND (reference sequence). V gave up 3 bases and J gave up 1 base; unmatched junction bases: 2. CDR3 nucleotides: TGTGCCAGTAGTATTCGGACTAGCCAAGAGACCCAGTACTTC. It is translated as CASSIRTSQETQYF.

This chain connects TRBV27 to TRBJ2-1; 8 bases match TRBD1. Germline CDR1 reads MNHEY; CDR2 reads SMNVEV (reference sequence). This CDR3 has 15 residues. V trimming: 2 bases; J trimming: 5 bases; junction bases outside the gene matches: 5. The CDR3 sequence: CASSLVDRVHNEQFF. CDR3 nucleotide sequence: TGTGCCAGCAGTTTAGTGGACAGGGTACACAATGAGCAGTTCTTC.

V usage is TRBV7-9 and J usage is TRBJ1-4, with D perhaps matching TRBD1 (5 bases). Germline V lookup: CDR1 SEHNR, CDR2 FQNEAQ (reference sequence). The CDR3 has 15 amino acids. V was cut by 9 bases and J by 4 bases, with 18 bases left in between. CDR3 sequence: CASNNGGVNNEKLFF. In DNA, the CDR3 is TGTGCCAGTAACAACGGGGGGGTAAATAATGAAAAACTGTTTTTT.

The J gene is TRBJ2-7, the V gene TRBV7-3; D perhaps matches TRBD1 (6 bases). Trimming left V 0 bases short and J 5 bases short, with 8 bases between. The V gene's germline CDR1 is SGHTA and CDR2 FQGTGA. The CDR3 is 13 amino acids. The CDR3 loop is CASSLTPGDEQYF. The CDR3 nucleotides are TGTGCCAGCAGCTTAACACCAGGGGACGAGCAGTACTTC.

The V and J genes are TRBV25-1 and TRBJ1-6, with 8 bases that match TRBD1. Germline CDR1 and CDR2: MGHDK and SYGVNS. The CDR3 contains 13 residues. J gave up 7 bases and V 8 bases, and 4 bases lay outside the gene matches. CDR3 in DNA: TGTGCCAGCGGCAGGGGGCGAAATTCACCCCTCCACTTT. This sequence encodes CASGRGRNSPLHF.

V usage is TRBV9 and J usage is TRBJ2-1; TRBD1 is a possible D gene (7 bases). V gave up 4 bases and J gave up 6 bases, with 17 bases separating them. The length of the CDR3 is 15 residues. CDR1 and CDR2 from the germline V gene are SGDLS and YYNGEE. The CDR3 nucleotides are TGTGCCAGCAGCTCCCAGGGGGGCTTCGGCAATGAGCAGTTCTTC. This encodes CASSSQGGFGNEQFF.

CDR3 loop: CASSRTFLTDTQYF. CDR3 bases: TGTGCCAGCAGCCGGACATTTCTCACAGATACGCAGTATTTT. V and J are TRBV2 and TRBJ2-3; perhaps TRBD1 as D (5 bases). CDR3 length: 14 residues. V lost 6 bases and J 2 bases, leaving 12 bases between the germline ends. From germline, CDR1 is SNHLY and CDR2 FYNNEI.

The chain joins TRBV18 to TRBJ1-4; D is possibly TRBD1 (5 bases). CDR3 length: 15 residues. The V gene's germline CDR1 is KGHSH and CDR2 LQKENI. Between the trimmed V and J ends, which lost 0 bases and 7 bases, there was a span of 12 bases. CDR3 loop: CASSPPTGLIEKLFF. In DNA form, the CDR3 reads TGTGCCAGCTCACCACCAACAGGCTTGATTGAAAAACTGTTTTTT.

This clone was detected many times. The genes are TRBV7-8 and TRBJ1-5, with D possibly TRBD1 on 6 matching bases. The CDR3 runs to 17 residues. The germline V gene has CDR1 SGHVS and CDR2 FQNEAQ. V shed 5 bases and J shed 0 bases, with 17 bases lying between them. This CDR3 reads CASSPSWDIDSNQPQHF. The CDR3 DNA sequence: TGTGCCAGCAGCCCCTCGTGGGACATTGATAGCAATCAGCCCCAGCATTTT.

The chain joins TRBV6-5 to TRBJ2-7, with a tentative D call TRBD1 (5 bases). The germline V gene has CDR1 MNHEY and CDR2 SVGAGI. This CDR3 is built from 14 residues. The V end was cut by 4 bases, the J end by 1 base, with 11 bases between. CDR3 in DNA: TGTGCCAGCAGTTCCTCGACAGAGTCCTACGAGCAGTACTTC. This encodes CASSSSTESYEQYF.

The chain combines TRBV14 with TRBJ1-6; D uncertain. The germline V and J ends were trimmed by 2 bases and 9 bases, with 5 bases remaining between them. The CDR3 is 12 residues long. Germline V gives CDR1 SGHDN, CDR2 FVKESK. The CDR3 loop is CASSQWASPLHF. Here the CDR3 DNA reads TGTGCCAGCAGCCAATGGGCTTCACCCCTCCACTTT.

The rearrangement joins TRBV19 to TRBJ2-1; tentative D call: TRBD2 (6 bases). The CDR3 runs to 18 residues. Germline CDR1 is LNHDA and CDR2 is SQIVND (reference sequence). V dropped 1 base and J dropped 3 bases, with 19 bases sitting between them. The DNA of the CDR3 is TGTGCCAGTAGTATAGGGGCTGGAAGGGCGGGGCTCTACAATGAGCAGTTCTTC. This sequence encodes CASSIGAGRAGLYNEQFF.

V usage is TRBV7-9 and J usage is TRBJ1-3; no definite D call. Germline-derived CDR1 and CDR2 are SEHNR and FQNEAQ (reference sequence). The CDR3 covers 17 residues. With 5 bases removed from V and 0 bases from J, the gap between germline ends came to 17 bases. The CDR3, as DNA: TGTGCCAGCAGCCCTAGGACGGGGATTCGCTCTGGAAACACCATATATTTT. Amino acids: CASSPRTGIRSGNTIYF. Full variable domain (missing parts from reference TRBV7-9 and TRBJ1-3): DTGVSQNPRHKITKRGQNVTFRCDPISEHNRLYWYRQTLGQGPEFLTYFQNEAQLEKSRLLSDRFSAERPKGSFSTLEIQRTEQGDSAMYLCASSPRTGIRSGNTIYFGEGSWLTVV.

The chain combines TRBV2 with TRBJ2-1; 9 nucleotides line up with TRBD1. The germline CDR1 and CDR2 sequences are SNHLY and FYNNEI. The V and J ends lost 7 bases and 2 bases, in that order; junction bases with no gene match: 6. The CDR3 sequence is 15 residues long. The DNA of the CDR3 is TGTGCCAGCATTCCGGGACAGGGAGCCTACAATGAGCAGTTCTTC. This gives the protein CASIPGQGAYNEQFF.

CDR3 protein: CAWSRDSLGNTIYF. The CDR3 DNA sequence: TGTGCCTGGTCCAGGGACAGCCTTGGAAACACCATATATTTT. J is TRBJ1-3 and V is TRBV30; TRBD1 matches 7 bases. Trimming cost V 5 bases and J 3 bases; bases outside gene matches: 7. This CDR3 contains 14 residues. Germline V gene lookup returns CDR1 GTSNPN and CDR2 SVGIG (reference sequence).

V usage is TRBV7-2 and J usage is TRBJ2-1, with TRBD1 matching over 10 bases. CDR1 and CDR2 (germline): SGHTA, FQGNSA. The junction had 11 bases not matched to a gene; V was cut back by 5 bases and J by 7 bases. The CDR3 contains 16 residues. The CDR3 spells CASSDRTGGPLNEQFF. The CDR3 nucleotides are TGTGCCAGCAGCGATCGGACAGGGGGACCGTTAAATGAGCAGTTCTTC. The full variable domain, completed using reference TRBV7-2 and TRBJ2-1, is GAGVSQSPSNKVTEKGKDVELRCDPISGHTALYWYRQSLGQGLEFLIYFQGNSAPDKSGLPSDRFSAERTGGSVSTLTIQRTQQEDSAVYLCASSDRTGGPLNEQFFGPGTRLTVL.

The chain employs TRBV5-4 and TRBJ2-1; a weak D match, TRBD2 (7 bases). This CDR3 contains 15 residues. The germline V and J ends were trimmed by 4 bases and 10 bases, with 21 bases remaining between them. Germline V gene lookup returns CDR1 SGHNT and CDR2 YYREEE (reference sequence). The CDR3 protein is CASSKRDTSSGEQFF. CDR3 coding DNA: TGTGCCAGCAGCAAGCGGGACACGTCTTCAGGGGAGCAGTTCTTC.